A single sample is the source of the 22 T cell receptor beta chains below, sequenced in a study of regulatory T cells in long-lasting Graves disease. The time point: newly diagnosed GD, antithyroid drugs for less than 3 months. Preparation of the TCR library used RNA extracted from PBMCs. To make TCR beta libraries, researchers used iRepertoire HTBI primers and Arm-PCR of CDR3 regions. TCRdb re-derived calls from the multiplex PCR reads in MiXCR, one entry per CDR3 protein. The sample lists under 700,000 distinct CDR3 sequences, about 16% occurring once. The same data also contributed to another study, on T cells in Graves' hyperthyroidism and ophthalmopathy.

This material consisted of peripheral blood mononuclear cells (PBMCs), taken at new diagnosis, from a patient treated with antithyroid drugs. These receptors were obtained from a woman aged 35 to 60 with Graves disease.

CDR3 nucleotide sequence: TGTGCCAGCAGTTACTCAATGGGGCAGGGTGAATTCCTCTATGAGCAGTTCTTC. Protein sequence: CASSYSMGQGEFLYEQFF. The chain is built from TRBV6-9 and TRBJ2-1, with a tentative D call TRBD1 (5 bases). The CDR3 covers 18 residues. Trimming cost V 3 bases and J 8 bases, with 26 bases left between them. CDR1 and CDR2 from the germline V gene are MNHGY and SVAAGI.

Ten or more counts support this clonotype. The chain combines TRBV11-3 with TRBJ1-3; 7 bases are shared with TRBD1. V gave up 5 bases and J gave up 2 bases; unmatched junction bases: 3. This CDR3 has 14 residues. Per the germline V gene, CDR1 is SGHNT and CDR2 is YENEEA. CDR3 in amino acids: CASSKTGTGNTIYF. Written as DNA, the CDR3 is TGTGCCAGCAGCAAGACAGGGACTGGAAACACCATATATTTT.

In its sample, this clonotype was seen many times. The CDR3 DNA follows: TGCGCCAGCAGCTTGATACAAGCGGGGGGTTACCCGGAGACCCAGTACTTC. Translation gives CASSLIQAGGYPETQYF. This rearrangement joins TRBV5-1 to TRBJ2-5; TRBD2 matches 9 bases. CDR3 length: 17 residues. The V gene end was trimmed by 1 base and the J gene end by 5 bases; junction bases not matched to a gene: 12. The germline V gene encodes CDR1 SGHRS and CDR2 YFSETQ.

This clonotype was detected a few times. The V and J genes are TRBV20-1 and TRBJ1-6, with D maybe TRBD1 (5 bases). CDR3 length: 14 amino acids. Per germline, CDR1 DFQATT and CDR2 SNEGSKA (reference sequence). Trimming stripped 0 bases from V and 10 bases from J, with 13 bases between. CDR3 residues: CSAREVGGNSPLHF. The CDR3 DNA is TGCAGTGCTAGAGAGGTTGGGGGGAACTCACCCCTCCACTTT.

On this clonotype itself: A much larger clone differs by one base, so this may be a read error. The chain uses TRBV5-5 and TRBJ1-4, with 8 nucleotides matching TRBD1. In germline, CDR1 is SGHKS, CDR2 YYEKEE (reference sequence). This CDR3 region has 14 residues. CDR3 protein: CASSVGRGHEKLFF. CDR3 nucleotide sequence: TGCGCCAGCAGTGTGGGCAGGGGGCATGAAAAACTGTTTTTT.

Many counts were recorded for this clonotype. The DNA for the CDR3 is TGTGCCAGCAGCGGAAACCGGGGCAAAGGAGAGACCCAGTACTTC. It is translated as CASSGNRGKGETQYF. The chain has TRBV2 and TRBJ2-5; D may correspond to TRBD1 or TRBD2 (5 bases each). V was cut by 6 bases and J by 4 bases, with 18 bases left in between. CDR3 length: 15 amino acids. The V gene's germline CDR1 is SNHLY and CDR2 FYNNEI.

The genes are TRBV20-1 and TRBJ2-3, with TRBD1 matching 7 bases. The germline V gene has CDR1 DFQATT and CDR2 SNEGSKA (reference sequence). V shed 3 bases and J 1 base; nucleotides not matched to a gene: 7. The length of the CDR3 is 15 residues. The CDR3 DNA reads TGCAGTGCTAGGGAACGGCAGGGGGGCACAGATACGCAGTATTTT. It is translated as CSARERQGGTDTQYF.

On this clonotype itself: The junction differs from germline at one of its ends, possibly a read error. V is TRBV12-3 or TRBV12-4 and J is TRBJ2-5; D may be TRBD1 (6 bases). This CDR3 spans 14 amino acids. The CDR3 region has the DNA TGTGCCACCAGTGATTTAGGACAGCAAGAGACCCAGTACTTC. Amino acids: CATSDLGQQETQYF.

With regard to this clonotype: At one boundary the junction diverges from the germline segment, which might be a read error. The chain has TRBV6-2 or TRBV6-3 and TRBJ1-4; D is possibly TRBD1 (6 bases). The germline V gene has CDR1 MNHEY and CDR2 SVGEGT. This CDR3 is 14 amino acids long. DNA for the CDR3: TGTGCCAGCAGGGACAGTGCGACTAATGGAAAACTGTTTTTT. Its protein product is CASRDSATNGKLFF.

On this clonotype itself: A much larger clone differs from this one at a single base, so this may be a read error. V usage is TRBV2 and J usage is TRBJ2-2; the D gene is possibly TRBD2 (5 bases). Germline V gives CDR1 SNHLY, CDR2 FYNNEI. This CDR3 region has 14 residues. CDR3: CASTGLPPTGELLF. The CDR3 DNA follows: TGTGCCAGCACTGGCCTCCCCCCCACCGGGGAGCTGCTTTTT.

This clonotype was counted once. A far more abundant clone sits one base away, making this likely a read error. CDR3 sequence reads: CASSLGAAGELFF. The DNA for the CDR3 is TGTGCCAGCAGCTTAGGGGCGGCCGGGGAGCTGTTTTTT. The genes are TRBV7-3 and TRBJ2-2; D possibly corresponds to TRBD1 (5 bases). The CDR3 has 13 amino acids. The germline gives CDR1 SGHTA, CDR2 FQGTGA. Deletions cut 2 bases from V and 6 bases from J, with 7 bases between.

The chain joins TRBV30 to TRBJ2-7, with D maybe TRBD2 (5 bases). This CDR3 is built from 14 residues. In germline, CDR1 is GTSNPN, CDR2 SVGIG (reference sequence). V was pared by 7 bases and J by 1 base, with 17 bases between. The CDR3 region is CAFLPAWESYEQYF. CDR3 DNA sequence: TGTGCCTTTCTTCCGGCCTGGGAGTCCTACGAGCAGTACTTC.

This clonotype was picked up a small number of times. The chain carries TRBV3-1 and TRBJ2-2; 10 nucleotides match TRBD1. Germline V gene lookup returns CDR1 LGHDT and CDR2 YNNKEL (reference sequence). CDR3 length: 15 residues. Trimming cost V 4 bases and J 5 bases; bases outside gene matches: 4. CDR3 sequence: CASSPTGGATGELFF. Here the CDR3 DNA reads TGTGCCAGCAGCCCGACAGGGGGCGCGACCGGGGAGCTGTTTTTT.

This clonotype was seen more than once but under ten times. The rearrangement uses TRBV7-2 and TRBJ1-3; D not resolved. The CDR3 extends over 15 amino acids. V was cut by 5 bases and J by 0 bases, with 11 bases left in between. The germline V gene encodes CDR1 SGHTA and CDR2 FQGNSA. The CDR3 region is CASSPTYFSGNTIYF. The CDR3 DNA is TGTGCCAGCAGCCCAACCTATTTCTCTGGAAACACCATATATTTT.

Only a few counts were recorded for this clonotype. The chain combines TRBV9 with TRBJ1-1; D ambiguous. The germline V gene has CDR1 SGDLS and CDR2 YYNGEE. This CDR3 region has 14 residues. V was shortened by 1 base and J by 4 bases, with 11 bases between the two germline ends. The CDR3 nucleotides are TGTGCCAGCAGCGTATCATCCGTGAGCACTGAAGCTTTCTTT. Translating gives CASSVSSVSTEAFF.

This clonotype was seen a handful of times. Being one base from a much bigger clone, this may be a read error. V gene TRBV28 combines with J gene TRBJ2-7, with 9 bases fitting TRBD1. This CDR3 has 15 residues. Germline assignment: CDR1 MDHEN and CDR2 SYDVKM. CDR3 sequence: CTSSPPGDRDNEQYF. As DNA, the CDR3 is TGTACCAGCAGTCCACCGGGGGACAGGGACAACGAGCAGTACTTC.

In its sample, this clonotype was seen many times. This chain uses TRBV7-6 with TRBJ1-1; no firm D call. The V end lost 7 bases, the J end lost 2 bases, and 14 bases lay between the germline ends. CDR1 and CDR2 from the germline V gene are SGHVS and FNYEAQ. There are 14 residues in the CDR3. The CDR3 DNA reads TGTGCCAGCACCCTCGGGGAAATAAACACTGAAGCTTTCTTT. Protein product: CASTLGEINTEAFF.

This clonotype came up a few times. The V and J genes are TRBV14 and TRBJ2-4; maybe TRBD2 (5 bases). Germline CDR1 reads SGHDN; CDR2 reads FVKESK. The CDR3 totals 11 residues. Between the trimmed V and J ends, which lost 3 bases and 11 bases, there was a span of 8 bases. The CDR3 is CASSHGVVQYF. The CDR3, as DNA: TGTGCCAGCAGCCACGGGGTAGTTCAGTACTTC.

As to this clonotype: The conserved final phenylalanine or tryptophan is absent from the CDR3, which likely points to a read error. In DNA form, the CDR3 reads TGTGCCAGCAGTCCTGGGGCTTCCAATCAGCCCCAGCATCTT. Amino acid sequence: CASSPGASNQPQHL. The rearrangement joins TRBV5-5 to TRBJ1-5; maybe TRBD1 (5 bases). The V gene lost 5 bases and the J gene lost 3 bases, with 12 bases spanning the gap. The CDR3 totals 14 residues. Germline V gene data show CDR1 as SGHKS and CDR2 as YYEKEE (reference sequence).

This clonotype was detected only a few times. The J gene is TRBJ1-4, the V gene TRBV2; 7 bases fit TRBD1. CDR1 is SNHLY, CDR2 FYNNEI, per germline. V trimming: 8 bases; J trimming: 4 bases; junction bases outside the gene matches: 7. This CDR3 contains 14 residues. The CDR3 DNA follows: TGTGCCAGCTGTGGACAGGCGATTAATGAAAAACTGTTTTTT. It yields the protein CASCGQAINEKLFF.

J is TRBJ2-1 and V is TRBV4-1; 7 bases are shared with TRBD2. CDR1 MGHRA and CDR2 YSYEKL come from the germline V gene. CDR3 length equals 17 residues. Trimming took 1 base from V and 3 from J; bases not matched to a gene: 9. The CDR3 sequence: CASSQVGKRGSYNEQFF. The CDR3, as DNA: TGCGCCAGCAGCCAAGTGGGTAAGCGGGGAAGCTACAATGAGCAGTTCTTC.

The chain carries TRBV12-5 and TRBJ2-7; 7 nucleotides line up with TRBD1. Germline values: CDR1 LGHNT, CDR2 FRNRAP. V was pared by 0 bases and J by 3 bases, with 11 bases of the junction left unmatched. The CDR3 loop spans 17 amino acids. The CDR3 protein is CASGLVQWTGRIYEQYF. The CDR3 DNA reads TGTGCTAGTGGTTTGGTACAATGGACAGGACGAATCTACGAGCAGTACTTC.